A selection of T cell receptor beta chains follows, all from one sample in a study of T cells after yellow fever vaccination. TCRdb passed the 5' RACE reads through MiXCR, listing each CDR3 protein once. The sample records some 600,000 distinct CDR3 sequences, 12% being singletons. Sequences were derived from PBMCs, sampled on the day of the yellow fever booster vaccination. Every receptor here comes from a man younger than 40 who received the YFV17D yellow fever vaccine. Each CDR3 is given with its conserved first and last residue. D genes are given only for firm matches. Size is stated for part of the rows, as once, few or many counts, or as a class when the clone is expanded.

>TRBV5-1|TRBD1|TRBJ1-4|15|-
TGCGCCAGCAGCAACAGGGGTACAACTAATGAAAAACTGTTTTTT
CASSNRGTTNEKLFF
>TRBV28|TRBD2|TRBJ2-1|15|-
TGTGCAACAGTTAGGGGACTAGCGGGTGGGAATGAGCAGTTCTTC
CATVRGLAGGNEQFF
>TRBV4-2|TRBD2|TRBJ2-1|16|few
TGTGCCAGCAGCCAGGTCCTTTCTAGCGGCAGCAATGAGCAGTTCTTC
CASSQVLSSGSNEQFF
>TRBV20-1|-|TRBJ1-1|15|few
TGCAGTGCCAAAAGACAGACCACCCAGAACACTGAAGCTTTCTTT
CSAKRQTTQNTEAFF
>TRBV6-2/TRBV6-3|-|TRBJ1-1|20|-
TGTGCCAGCAGTTACGTTATGTCTGGGGGGGCTCGGGCGCCGGGCACTGAAGCTTTCTTT
CASSYVMSGGARAPGTEAFF
>TRBV7-2|-|TRBJ2-3|15|many
TGTGCCAGCAGCTTAGGGAGCGGACCCACAGATACGCAGTATTTT
CASSLGSGPTDTQYF
>TRBV20-1|TRBD1|TRBJ2-1|14|-
TGCAGTGAAAACTCCGGGACAGGGCTCAATGAGCAGTTCTTC
CSENSGTGLNEQFF
>TRBV2|TRBD1|TRBJ1-3|13|-
TGTGCCAGCAGTAACAGGGGGCAGCGCACCATATATTTT
CASSNRGQRTIYF
>TRBV7-2|TRBD1|TRBJ1-1|14|-
TGTGCCAGCAGCCCCAACCCGACAGGGGTTGAAGCTTTCTTT
CASSPNPTGVEAFF
>TRBV20-1|-|TRBJ2-7|15|-
TGCAGTGCTAGACATAGCATGGAAGGGTCCTACGAGCAGTACTTC
CSARHSMEGSYEQYF
>TRBV7-3|TRBD1|TRBJ1-1|13|-
TGTGCCAGCAGCTTAAACAGGGGAACTGAAGCTTTCTTT
CASSLNRGTEAFF
>TRBV29-1|-|TRBJ2-1|16|-
TGCAGCGTTCACGTGGGCAGGGGCTGGGGAATGAGTGAGCAGTTCTTC
CSVHVGRGWGMSEQFF
>TRBV7-2|TRBD1|TRBJ1-1|13|few
TGTGCCAGCAGCGACGACAGGGACACTGAAGCTTTCTTT
CASSDDRDTEAFF
>TRBV11-2|-|TRBJ2-5|11|-
TGTGCCAGCGCTACTCTTGAGACCCAGTACTTC
CASATLETQYF
>TRBV12-3/TRBV12-4|-|TRBJ1-1|14|-
TGTGCCAGCGCCACCGGACAGACGAACACTGAAGCTTTCTTT
CASATGQTNTEAFF
>TRBV27|-|TRBJ2-7|12|many
TGTGCCAGCCAAGGAGGGCCCCACGAGCAGTACTTC
CASQGGPHEQYF
>TRBV12-3/TRBV12-4|-|TRBJ1-5|14|many
TGTGCCAGCACCCAGGGCCACAGCAATCAGCCCCAGCATTTT
CASTQGHSNQPQHF
>TRBV4-3|TRBD2|TRBJ2-1|16|-
TGCGCCAGTAGCGGGAGGGCCGGAAGCTCCTACAATGAGCAGTTCTTC
CASSGRAGSSYNEQFF
>TRBV5-1|-|TRBJ2-2|16|many
TGCGCCAGCAGCTTGGTTGGGGGCAGAAACACCGGGGAGCTGTTTTTT
CASSLVGGRNTGELFF
>TRBV3-1|-|TRBJ2-7|14|-
TGTGCCAGCAGCCAAGGAGCCTGGGGGGCACAGCAGTACTTC
CASSQGAWGAQQYF
>TRBV20-1|TRBD1|TRBJ1-5|15|few
TGCAGTGCTAGAGATTTAGGGGGCGGCAATCAGCCCCAGCATTTT
CSARDLGGGNQPQHF
>TRBV3-1|-|TRBJ2-1|15|-
TGTGCCAGCAGCCAAGAGATTAACCCCTACAATGAGCAGTTCTTC
CASSQEINPYNEQFF
>TRBV20-1|TRBD1|TRBJ2-7|14|once
TGCAGTGCTAGGATACGACAGGGCTCCTACGAGCAGTACTTC
CSARIRQGSYEQYF
>TRBV4-3|TRBD1|TRBJ2-1|17|few
TGCGCCAGCAGCCAAGTTTGGGGACAGGCCCTCTACAATGAGCAGTTCTTC
CASSQVWGQALYNEQFF
>TRBV11-1|-|TRBJ2-7|13|-
TGTGCCAGCAGCATCAGTAAGGCCTACGAGCAGTACTTC
CASSISKAYEQYF
>TRBV12-3/TRBV12-4|-|TRBJ2-2|16|few
TGTGCCAGCAGTTTGGATACAGGGACCTCCACCGGGGAGCTGTTTTTT
CASSLDTGTSTGELFF
>TRBV6-1|-|TRBJ1-4|14|many
TGTGCCAGCAGTACCGGTGTCAGCGATGAAAAACTGTTTTTT
CASSTGVSDEKLFF
>TRBV20-1|-|TRBJ2-3|13|-
TGCAGTGCTATACCAGGGGTCACAGATACGCAGTATTTT
CSAIPGVTDTQYF
>TRBV19|-|TRBJ2-3|15|few
TGTGCCAGTAGCAACCCTCGGGCCGGCACAGATACGCAGTATTTT
CASSNPRAGTDTQYF
>TRBV7-9|-|TRBJ1-1|11|-
TGTGCCAGCACCCGGCTGGATGAAGCTTTCTTT
CASTRLDEAFF
>TRBV10-3|-|TRBJ2-3|15|few
TGTGCCATCAGTGATAGGGCTAGCGGCACAGATACGCAGTATTTT
CAISDRASGTDTQYF
>TRBV5-1|-|TRBJ1-2|17|many
TGCGCCAGCAGCCCGGGATCCGGGACATACTCCAACTATGGCTACACCTTC
CASSPGSGTYSNYGYTF
>TRBV5-6|-|TRBJ1-2|15|few
TGTGCCAGCAGCACCGCCGGACGTGAGAGCTATGGCTACACCTTC
CASSTAGRESYGYTF
>TRBV20-1|TRBD2|TRBJ2-1|15|few
TGCAGTGCTAGCCCTCCGACTAGCGGATCTAATGAGCAGTTCTTC
CSASPPTSGSNEQFF
>TRBV7-2|-|TRBJ2-7|14|few
TGTGCCAGCAGGAGCTGGGTCGGCTCCTACGAGCAGTACTTC
CASRSWVGSYEQYF
>TRBV10-3|-|TRBJ2-3|14|few
TGTGCCATCAGTGAAAAGGGGCGGGCGGATACGCAGTATTTT
CAISEKGRADTQYF
>TRBV5-1|-|TRBJ2-1|16|few
TGCGCCAGCAGCTTGGCCCAGGGACTTCACTACAATGAGCAGTTCTTC
CASSLAQGLHYNEQFF
>TRBV9|-|TRBJ2-2|15|-
TGTGCCAGCAGCGTAGAGGGCAAAAACACCGGGGAGCTGTTTTTT
CASSVEGKNTGELFF
>TRBV11-2|-|TRBJ2-6|17|-
TGTGCCAGCAGCTTACTACTCGGCAGCTCTGGGGCCAACGTCCTGACTTTC
CASSLLLGSSGANVLTF
>TRBV20-1|TRBD1|TRBJ1-1|13|few
TGCATCTCCTTTCGACAGGGTAGCACTGAAGCTTTCTTT
CISFRQGSTEAFF
>TRBV18|TRBD1|TRBJ2-1|13|-
TGTGCCAGCTCACTCCACAGGGGCAATGAGCAGTTCTTC
CASSLHRGNEQFF
>TRBV12-3/TRBV12-4|TRBD1|TRBJ1-6|14|-
TGTGCCAGCAGTTTCGAGACAGGGGATTCACCCCTCCACTTT
CASSFETGDSPLHF
>TRBV12-3/TRBV12-4|TRBD2|TRBJ2-4|15|few
TGTGCCAGCAGTTTAGTGAGGTCGGGAGGCGCCATTCAGTACTTC
CASSLVRSGGAIQYF
>TRBV4-3|TRBD1|TRBJ1-1|15|few
TGCGCCAGCAGCCTAGAGGACAGGGCGAACACTGAAGCTTTCTTT
CASSLEDRANTEAFF
>TRBV29-1|TRBD1|TRBJ1-2|13|few
TGCAGCGCTACAGGGGGGGTCCCCTATGGCTACACCTTC
CSATGGVPYGYTF
>TRBV7-2|-|TRBJ2-3|16|few
TGTGCCAGCAGCTTATTAACGCCCCTGGGACCAGATACGCAGTATTTT
CASSLLTPLGPDTQYF
>TRBV4-3|-|TRBJ2-7|13|-
TGCGCCAGCAGCCAAGGACAGTACTACGAGCAGTACTTC
CASSQGQYYEQYF
>TRBV15|-|TRBJ1-5|15|few
TGTGCCACCAGCAGGAACCTTTACGAGAATCAGCCCCAGCATTTT
CATSRNLYENQPQHF
>TRBV29-1|-|TRBJ2-3|13|few
TGCAGTGGAGTACAGGTTAGCACAGATACGCAGTATTTT
CSGVQVSTDTQYF
>TRBV25-1|-|TRBJ1-5|13|many
TGTGCCAGCACCCCGGGGGGCAATCAGCCCCAGCATTTT
CASTPGGNQPQHF
>TRBV20-1|-|TRBJ2-1|16|few
TGCAGTGCTAGAGATCAGGCGCAGATCTCCTACAATGAGCAGTTCTTC
CSARDQAQISYNEQFF